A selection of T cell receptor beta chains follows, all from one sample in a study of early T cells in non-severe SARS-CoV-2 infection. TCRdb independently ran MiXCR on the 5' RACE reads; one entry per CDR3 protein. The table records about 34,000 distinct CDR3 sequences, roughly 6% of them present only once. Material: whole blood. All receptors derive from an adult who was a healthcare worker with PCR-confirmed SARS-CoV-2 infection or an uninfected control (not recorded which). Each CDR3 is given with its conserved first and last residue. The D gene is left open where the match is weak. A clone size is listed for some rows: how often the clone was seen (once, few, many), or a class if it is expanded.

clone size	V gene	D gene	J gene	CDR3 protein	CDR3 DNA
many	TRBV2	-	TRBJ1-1	CASSSGRTEAFF	TGTGCCAGCAGCTCAGGGAGGACTGAAGCTTTCTTT
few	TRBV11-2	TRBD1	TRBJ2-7	CASTKTGTDSYEQYF	TGTGCCAGCACCAAGACAGGGACCGATTCCTACGAGCAGTACTTC
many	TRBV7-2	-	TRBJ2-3	CASSFKDTQYF	TGTGCCAGCAGCTTTAAAGATACGCAGTATTTT
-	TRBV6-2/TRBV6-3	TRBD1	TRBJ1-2	CASNPQDRRYGYTF	TGTGCCAGCAACCCTCAGGACAGGCGCTATGGCTACACCTTC
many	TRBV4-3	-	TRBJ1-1	CANSQAVGTNTEAFF	TGCGCCAACAGCCAAGCAGTTGGGACGAACACTGAAGCTTTCTTT
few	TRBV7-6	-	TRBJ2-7	CASSPAVSYEQYF	TGTGCCAGCAGCCCAGCGGTCTCCTACGAGCAGTACTTC
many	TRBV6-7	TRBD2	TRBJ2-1	CAILTGGSYNEQFF	TGTGCCATCTTAACGGGGGGATCCTACAATGAGCAGTTCTTC
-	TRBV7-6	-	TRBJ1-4	CASSLRGHNEKLFF	TGTGCCAGCAGCTTAAGAGGCCATAATGAAAAACTGTTTTTT
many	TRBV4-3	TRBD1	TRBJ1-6	CASSQDRGPPYNSPLHF	TGCGCCAGCAGCCAGGACAGGGGGCCCCCCTATAATTCACCCCTCCACTTT
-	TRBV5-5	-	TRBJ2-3	CASSFFSMGDTQYF	TGTGCCAGCAGCTTCTTCTCGATGGGGGATACGCAGTATTTT
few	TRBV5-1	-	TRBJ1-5	CASSVDSNQPQHF	TGCGCCAGCAGCGTGGACAGCAATCAGCCCCAGCATTTT
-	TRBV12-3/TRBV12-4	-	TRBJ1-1	CASSHGRTNTEAFF	TGTGCCAGCAGTCACGGACGGACGAACACTGAAGCTTTCTTT
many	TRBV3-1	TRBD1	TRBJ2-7	CASSQTGTGGPYEQYF	TGTGCCAGCAGCCAAACCGGGACAGGGGGGCCCTACGAGCAGTACTTC
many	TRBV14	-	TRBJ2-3	CASSHPHTDTQYF	TGTGCCAGCAGCCACCCCCACACAGATACGCAGTATTTT
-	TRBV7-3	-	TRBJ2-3	CASSGGGAQYF	TGTGCCAGCAGCGGAGGGGGCGCGCAGTATTTT
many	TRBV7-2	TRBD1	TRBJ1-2	CASSLQPSGTANYGYTF	TGTGCCAGCAGCTTACAACCCTCCGGGACAGCTAACTATGGCTACACCTTC
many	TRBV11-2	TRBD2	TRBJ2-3	CASSLGLSTDTQYF	TGTGCCAGCAGCTTGGGACTAAGCACAGATACGCAGTATTTT